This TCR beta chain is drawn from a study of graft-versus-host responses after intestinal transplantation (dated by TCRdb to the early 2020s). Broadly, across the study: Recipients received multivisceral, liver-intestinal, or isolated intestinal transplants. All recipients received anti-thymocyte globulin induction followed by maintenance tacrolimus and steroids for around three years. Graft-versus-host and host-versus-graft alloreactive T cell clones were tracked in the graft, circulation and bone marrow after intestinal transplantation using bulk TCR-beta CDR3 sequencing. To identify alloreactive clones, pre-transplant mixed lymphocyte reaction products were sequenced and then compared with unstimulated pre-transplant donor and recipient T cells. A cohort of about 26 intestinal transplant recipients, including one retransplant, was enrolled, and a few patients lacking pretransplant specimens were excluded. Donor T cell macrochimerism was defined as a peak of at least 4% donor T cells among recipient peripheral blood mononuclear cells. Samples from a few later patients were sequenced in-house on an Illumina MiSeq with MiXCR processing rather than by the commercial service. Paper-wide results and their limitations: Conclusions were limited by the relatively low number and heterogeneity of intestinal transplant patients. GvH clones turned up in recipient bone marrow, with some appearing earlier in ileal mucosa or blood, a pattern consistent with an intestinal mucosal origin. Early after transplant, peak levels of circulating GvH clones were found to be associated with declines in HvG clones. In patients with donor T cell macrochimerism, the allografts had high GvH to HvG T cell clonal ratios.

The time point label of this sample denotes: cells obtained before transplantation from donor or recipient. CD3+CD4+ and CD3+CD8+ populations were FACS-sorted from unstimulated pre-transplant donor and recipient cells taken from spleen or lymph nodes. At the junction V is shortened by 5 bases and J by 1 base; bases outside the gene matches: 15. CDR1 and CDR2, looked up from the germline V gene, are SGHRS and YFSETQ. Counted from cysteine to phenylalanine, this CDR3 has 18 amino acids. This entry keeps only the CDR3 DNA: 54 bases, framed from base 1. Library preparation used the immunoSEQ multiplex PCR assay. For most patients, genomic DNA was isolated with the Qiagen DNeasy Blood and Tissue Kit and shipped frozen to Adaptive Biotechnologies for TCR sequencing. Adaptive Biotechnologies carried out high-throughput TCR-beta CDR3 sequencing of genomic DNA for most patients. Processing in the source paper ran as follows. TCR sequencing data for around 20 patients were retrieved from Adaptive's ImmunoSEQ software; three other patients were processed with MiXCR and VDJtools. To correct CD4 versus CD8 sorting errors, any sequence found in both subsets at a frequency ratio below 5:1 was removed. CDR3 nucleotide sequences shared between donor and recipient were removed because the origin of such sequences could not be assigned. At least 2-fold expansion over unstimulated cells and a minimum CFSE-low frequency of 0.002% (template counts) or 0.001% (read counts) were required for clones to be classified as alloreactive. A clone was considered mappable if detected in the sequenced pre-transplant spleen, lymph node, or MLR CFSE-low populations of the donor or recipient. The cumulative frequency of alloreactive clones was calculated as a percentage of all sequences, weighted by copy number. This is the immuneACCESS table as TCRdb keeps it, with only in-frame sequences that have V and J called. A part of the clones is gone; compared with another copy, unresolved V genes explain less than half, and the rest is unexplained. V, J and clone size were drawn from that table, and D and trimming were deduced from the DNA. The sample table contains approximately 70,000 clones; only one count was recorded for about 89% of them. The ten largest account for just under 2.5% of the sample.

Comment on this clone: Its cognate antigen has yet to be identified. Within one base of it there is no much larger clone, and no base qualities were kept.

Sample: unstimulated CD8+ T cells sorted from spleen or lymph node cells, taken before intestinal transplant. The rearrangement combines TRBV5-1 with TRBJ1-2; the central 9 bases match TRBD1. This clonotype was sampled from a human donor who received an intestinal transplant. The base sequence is TGCGCCAGCAGAGGCACCCGGGACAGGGACCCTCTTAACTATGGCTACACCTTC. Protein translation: CASRGTRDRDPLNYGYTF.